One T cell receptor (beta chain) is described in this entry. Antigen specificity is unknown. Authors' data handling: Junction-only sequences without quality scores were provided by ImmunoSEQ, so filtering was different. Clones were read by immunoSEQ multiplex PCR, and TCRdb kept only the in-frame ones, dropping some. Clonal size and the V and J genes are those of that table, whereas D and trimming came from the DNA. Of 2 million to 2.5 million clones in the sample, 90% to 97% were seen once. Germline-derived CDR1 and CDR2 are MNHNY and SVGAGI (reference sequence). CDR3 length: 14 amino acids. Between the trimmed V and J ends, which lost 4 bases and 6 bases, there was a span of 15 bases. CD4+ cell separation produced CD45RA+ naive and CD45RA-negative memory subsets. These data are taken from a study of shared clonotypes between healthy human individuals. Notes on the study in general: Exclusively blood specimens were collected; tissue repertoires likely differ. In general, naive subsets displayed greater estimated richness than memory subsets did.

The specimen was naive CD4+ T cells sorted from blood. Stated subset: CD45RA+ positively selected. The receptor's source is a man between 18 and 35 years old in good health. The gene calls are TRBV6-6 and TRBJ1-2; perhaps TRBD1 as D (6 bases). Written as DNA, the CDR3 is TGTGCCAGCAGTTCCCCTTACAGGGTCGATGGCTACACCTTC. This gives the protein CASSSPYRVDGYTF.